This is a list of T cell receptor beta chains from one sample in a study of T-cell memory formation after mild COVID-19. TCRdb used MiXCR to reprocess the 5' RACE reads, holding one entry per CDR3 protein. The sample consists of over 150,000 distinct CDR3 sequences, around 13% of them appearing once. The sequencing input was PBMCs or a T cell subset sorted from them (not recorded which). These receptors were taken from a man aged 18 to 29 who had mild COVID-19 (a few samples of this study predate the infection). Cell type and time point are not known. Both conserved end residues are part of each CDR3. The order of the fields is V gene, D gene, clone size, J gene, CDR3 protein, CDR3 DNA. A D gene is named only where the DNA matches it firmly. Only part of the rows carry a size: once, few, many, or a class if the clone is expanded.

TRBV6-2/TRBV6-3	TRBD2	NA	TRBJ2-5	CASTQGILAGSQETQYF	TGTGCCAGCACCCAAGGGATTTTAGCGGGGAGCCAAGAGACCCAGTACTTC
TRBV6-5	NA	NA	TRBJ2-5	CASRHGAQETQYF	TGTGCCAGCCGACACGGAGCACAAGAGACCCAGTACTTC
TRBV5-1	TRBD2	NA	TRBJ2-5	CASSRLAQIQETQYF	TGCGCCAGCTCCCGACTAGCGCAGATCCAAGAGACCCAGTACTTC
TRBV28	TRBD1	NA	TRBJ1-6	CASSPGQGRHSPLHF	TGTGCCAGCAGTCCAGGACAGGGGAGGCATTCACCCCTCCACTTT
TRBV24-1	NA	NA	TRBJ2-2	CATNSPETGELFF	TGTGCCACGAACAGCCCCGAAACCGGGGAGCTGTTTTTT
TRBV7-2	NA	NA	TRBJ1-2	CASSSQTVNYGYTF	TGTGCCAGCAGCTCCCAGACAGTAAACTATGGCTACACCTTC
TRBV20-1	NA	many	TRBJ2-3	CSAQGRGLRTQYF	TGCAGTGCCCAAGGACGGGGCCTCCGCACGCAGTATTTT
TRBV28	NA	few	TRBJ1-1	CASSQPGRARGAEAFF	TGTGCCAGCAGCCAACCGGGCAGGGCCCGAGGGGCTGAAGCTTTCTTT
TRBV9	NA	few	TRBJ2-2	CASSIQEGGVGGGELFF	TGTGCCAGCAGCATCCAAGAGGGGGGAGTAGGTGGCGGGGAGCTGTTTTTT
TRBV7-9	NA	many	TRBJ2-3	CASSRSQVSDTQYF	TGTGCCAGCAGCCGAAGCCAAGTGTCAGATACGCAGTATTTT
TRBV12-3/TRBV12-4	NA	few	TRBJ1-6	CASSFGYNSPLHF	TGTGCCAGCAGTTTTGGTTATAATTCACCCCTCCACTTT
TRBV20-1	NA	few	TRBJ2-7	CSAWGEGGEHYF	TGCAGTGCTTGGGGGGAAGGGGGTGAGCATTACTTC
TRBV7-9	TRBD2	few	TRBJ2-3	CASSFGLAGDSTDTQYF	TGTGCCAGCAGCTTCGGACTAGCGGGAGACAGCACAGATACGCAGTATTTT
TRBV5-1	TRBD1	few	TRBJ2-3	CASSSGQGSTDTQYF	TGCGCCAGCAGCTCCGGACAGGGGAGCACAGATACGCAGTATTTT
TRBV7-2	TRBD2	many	TRBJ2-3	CASSFRGGNTDTQYF	TGTGCCAGCAGCTTCCGCGGGGGGAACACAGATACGCAGTATTTT
TRBV2	NA	NA	TRBJ1-1	CASSFQGRNTEAFF	TGTGCCAGCAGTTTCCAGGGGCGGAACACTGAAGCTTTCTTT
TRBV5-1	TRBD2	NA	TRBJ2-3	CASSSTSGGVYTQYF	TGCGCCAGCAGCTCGACTAGCGGGGGGGTTTATACGCAGTATTTT
TRBV5-1	TRBD1	few	TRBJ2-1	CASSLAETGLDEQFF	TGCGCCAGCAGCTTGGCCGAGACAGGGTTAGATGAGCAGTTCTTC
TRBV15	NA	NA	TRBJ2-7	CATSPANSVGEQYF	TGTGCCACCAGCCCGGCTAACTCGGTAGGGGAGCAGTACTTC
TRBV7-6	TRBD2	NA	TRBJ2-3	CASSPQGLAGVATQYF	TGTGCCAGCAGCCCGCAGGGACTAGCGGGGGTGGCTACGCAGTATTTT
TRBV7-9	NA	NA	TRBJ1-1	CASSPRASWNTEAFF	TGTGCCAGCAGCCCCCGGGCTTCGTGGAACACTGAAGCTTTCTTT
TRBV7-9	NA	many	TRBJ2-2	CASSLGSANTGELFF	TGTGCCAGCAGCTTAGGCAGCGCGAACACCGGGGAGCTGTTTTTT
TRBV7-2	NA	NA	TRBJ1-2	CASSLELRGGYGYTF	TGTGCCAGCAGCTTAGAACTTCGGGGTGGCTATGGCTACACCTTC
TRBV5-1	NA	many	TRBJ2-3	CASSLEGGPTDTQYF	TGCGCCAGCAGCTTGGAGGGCGGACCCACAGATACGCAGTATTTT
TRBV25-1	NA	NA	TRBJ1-1	CASPDRTEEHSEAFF	TGTGCCAGCCCAGACCGGACAGAAGAACACTCGGAAGCTTTCTTT
TRBV7-2	NA	NA	TRBJ1-3	CASSPASGLSSGNTIYF	TGTGCCAGCAGTCCCGCTTCGGGGCTCTCCTCTGGAAACACCATATATTTT
TRBV24-1	NA	few	TRBJ2-5	CATSDSGGLRETQYF	TGTGCCACCAGTGATTCCGGGGGGCTGAGAGAGACCCAGTACTTC
TRBV29-1	NA	NA	TRBJ2-5	CSSRRSDSTQETQYF	TGCAGCTCCCGCAGATCGGACTCAACCCAAGAGACCCAGTACTTC
TRBV7-3	TRBD1	many	TRBJ1-1	CASSPGQGRTEAFF	TGTGCCAGCAGCCCCGGACAGGGGAGGACTGAAGCTTTCTTT
TRBV20-1	TRBD2	NA	TRBJ2-3	CSASGGAVEWTDTQYF	TGCAGTGCTAGCGGGGGGGCCGTTGAGTGGACAGATACGCAGTATTTT
TRBV27	NA	NA	TRBJ1-5	CASSPWGNQPQHF	TGTGCCAGCAGTCCCTGGGGCAATCAGCCCCAGCATTTT
TRBV14	TRBD2	NA	TRBJ2-3	CASSQGTSANTQYF	TGTGCCAGCAGCCAGGGGACTAGCGCGAATACGCAGTATTTT
TRBV6-5	TRBD1	NA	TRBJ2-2	CASSYLGTGNTGQLFF	TGTGCCAGCAGTTATTTAGGGACAGGGAACACCGGGCAGCTGTTTTTT
TRBV6-5	NA	few	TRBJ1-1	CASTRPGATEAFF	TGTGCCAGCACCCGTCCAGGGGCAACTGAAGCTTTCTTT
TRBV6-6	NA	few	TRBJ2-5	CASSPFQETQYF	TGTGCCAGCAGCCCCTTCCAAGAGACCCAGTACTTC
TRBV5-5	NA	NA	TRBJ1-2	CASSAGRFYGYTF	TGTGCCAGCAGCGCCGGACGGTTCTATGGCTACACCTTC
TRBV3-1	NA	NA	TRBJ1-1	CASSQAGTNTEAFF	TGTGCCAGCAGCCAGGCAGGAACCAACACTGAAGCTTTCTTT
TRBV21-1	NA	NA	TRBJ2-1	CASSKEAGSNEQFF	TGTGCCAGCAGCAAAGAAGCGGGAAGTAATGAGCAGTTCTTC
TRBV7-6	NA	NA	TRBJ2-3	CASSLGPGATDTQYF	TGTGCCAGCAGCTTAGGTCCGGGGGCCACAGATACGCAGTATTTT
TRBV2	TRBD1	NA	TRBJ1-3	CATTGQGGTIYF	TGTGCCACCACGGGACAGGGAGGCACCATATATTTT
TRBV7-8	TRBD1	many	TRBJ1-2	CASSWGTGDGYTF	TGTGCCAGCAGCTGGGGGACAGGGGATGGCTACACCTTC
TRBV5-1	NA	few	TRBJ2-3	CASSPGLVDTQYF	TGCGCCAGCAGCCCGGGACTGGTAGATACGCAGTATTTT
TRBV27	NA	NA	TRBJ1-5	CASSLTGQGPQHF	TGTGCCAGCAGTCTGACAGGCCAGGGGCCCCAGCATTTT
TRBV12-3/TRBV12-4	TRBD1	many	TRBJ2-3	CASRWTGAVFRQYF	TGTGCCAGCAGGTGGACAGGGGCCGTATTCAGGCAGTATTTT
TRBV5-1	NA	NA	TRBJ2-5	CASSLPGAGETQYF	TGCGCCAGCAGCTTGCCGGGGGCGGGAGAGACCCAGTACTTC